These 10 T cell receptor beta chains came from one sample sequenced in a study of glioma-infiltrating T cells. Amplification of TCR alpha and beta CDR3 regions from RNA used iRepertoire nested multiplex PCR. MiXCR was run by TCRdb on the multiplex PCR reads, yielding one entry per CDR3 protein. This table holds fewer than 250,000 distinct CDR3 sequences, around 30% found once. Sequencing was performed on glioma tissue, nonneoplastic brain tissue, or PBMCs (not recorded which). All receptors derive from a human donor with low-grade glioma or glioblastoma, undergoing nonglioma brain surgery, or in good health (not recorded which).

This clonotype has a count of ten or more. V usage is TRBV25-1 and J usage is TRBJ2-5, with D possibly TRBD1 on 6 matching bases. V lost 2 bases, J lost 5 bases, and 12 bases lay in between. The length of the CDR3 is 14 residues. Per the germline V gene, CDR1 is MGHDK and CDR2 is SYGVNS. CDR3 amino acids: CASSEGGSMETQYF. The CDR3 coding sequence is TGTGCCAGCAGTGAAGGGGGCAGTATGGAGACCCAGTACTTC.

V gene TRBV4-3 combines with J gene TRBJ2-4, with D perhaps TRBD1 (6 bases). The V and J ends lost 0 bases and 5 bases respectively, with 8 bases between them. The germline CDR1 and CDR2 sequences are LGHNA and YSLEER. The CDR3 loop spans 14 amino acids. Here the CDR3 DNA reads TGCGCCAGCAGCCAAGAGGACAGTCAAAACATTCAGTACTTC. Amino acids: CASSQEDSQNIQYF.

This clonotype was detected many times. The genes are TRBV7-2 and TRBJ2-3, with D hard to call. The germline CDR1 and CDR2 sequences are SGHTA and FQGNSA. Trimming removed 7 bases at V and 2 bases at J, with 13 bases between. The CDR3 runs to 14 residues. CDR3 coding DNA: TGTGCCAGCACCGACCGGGTGAACACAGATACGCAGTATTTT. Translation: CASTDRVNTDTQYF. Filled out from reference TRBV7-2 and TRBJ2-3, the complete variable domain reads GAGVSQSPSNKVTEKGKDVELRCDPISGHTALYWYRQSLGQGLEFLIYFQGNSAPDKSGLPSDRFSAERTGGSVSTLTIQRTQQEDSAVYLCASTDRVNTDTQYFGPGTRLTVL.

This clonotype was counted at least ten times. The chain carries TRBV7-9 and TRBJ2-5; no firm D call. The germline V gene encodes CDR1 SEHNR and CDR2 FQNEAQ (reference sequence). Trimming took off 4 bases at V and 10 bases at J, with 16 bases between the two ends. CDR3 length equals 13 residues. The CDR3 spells CASSYSDPPGQYF. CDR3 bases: TGTGCCAGCAGCTATTCGGACCCTCCGGGCCAGTACTTC.

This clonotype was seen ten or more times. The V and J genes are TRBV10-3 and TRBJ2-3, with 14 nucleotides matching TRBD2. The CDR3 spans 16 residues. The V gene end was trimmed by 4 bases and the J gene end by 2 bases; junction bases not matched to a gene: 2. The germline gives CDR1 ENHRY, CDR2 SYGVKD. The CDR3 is CAISGLAGGPTDTQYF. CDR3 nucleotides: TGTGCCATCAGTGGACTAGCGGGAGGGCCCACAGATACGCAGTATTTT.

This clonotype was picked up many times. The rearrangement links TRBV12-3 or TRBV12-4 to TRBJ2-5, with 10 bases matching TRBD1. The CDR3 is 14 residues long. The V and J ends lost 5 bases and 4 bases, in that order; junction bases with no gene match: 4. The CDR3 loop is CASSATGGRETQYF. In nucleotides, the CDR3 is TGTGCCAGCAGTGCGACAGGGGGCAGAGAGACCCAGTACTTC.

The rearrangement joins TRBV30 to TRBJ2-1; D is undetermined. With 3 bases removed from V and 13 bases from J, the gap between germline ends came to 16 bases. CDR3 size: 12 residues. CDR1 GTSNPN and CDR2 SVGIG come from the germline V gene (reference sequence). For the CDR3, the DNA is TGTGCCTGGAGAACCGCAACCGTACACCAGTTCTTC. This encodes CAWRTATVHQFF.

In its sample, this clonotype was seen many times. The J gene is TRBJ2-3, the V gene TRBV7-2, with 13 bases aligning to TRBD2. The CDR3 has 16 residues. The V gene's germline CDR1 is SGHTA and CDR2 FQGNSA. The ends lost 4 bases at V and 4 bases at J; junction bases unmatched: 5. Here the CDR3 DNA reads TGTGCCAGCAGCTCCCGACTAGCGGGGGGCGCAGATACGCAGTATTTT. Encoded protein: CASSSRLAGGADTQYF.

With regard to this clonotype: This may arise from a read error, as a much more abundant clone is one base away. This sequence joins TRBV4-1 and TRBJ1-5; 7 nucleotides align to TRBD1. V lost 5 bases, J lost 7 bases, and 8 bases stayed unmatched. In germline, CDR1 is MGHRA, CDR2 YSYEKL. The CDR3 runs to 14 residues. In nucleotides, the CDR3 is TGCGCCAGCAGCGAAGGGGGCAGGGACCAGCCCCAGCATTTT. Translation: CASSEGGRDQPQHF.

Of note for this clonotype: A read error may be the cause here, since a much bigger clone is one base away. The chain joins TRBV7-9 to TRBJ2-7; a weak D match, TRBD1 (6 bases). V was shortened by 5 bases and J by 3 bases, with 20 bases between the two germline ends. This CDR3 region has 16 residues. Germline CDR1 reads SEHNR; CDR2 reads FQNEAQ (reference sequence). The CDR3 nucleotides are TGTGCCAGCAGCGCAAGGACAGAGGGAATAAACTACGAGCAGTACTTC. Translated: CASSARTEGINYEQYF. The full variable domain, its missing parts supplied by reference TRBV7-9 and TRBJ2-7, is DTGVSQNPRHKITKRGQNVTFRCDPISEHNRLYWYRQTLGQGPEFLTYFQNEAQLEKSRLLSDRFSAERPKGSFSTLEIQRTEQGDSAMYLCASSARTEGINYEQYFGPGTRLTVT.